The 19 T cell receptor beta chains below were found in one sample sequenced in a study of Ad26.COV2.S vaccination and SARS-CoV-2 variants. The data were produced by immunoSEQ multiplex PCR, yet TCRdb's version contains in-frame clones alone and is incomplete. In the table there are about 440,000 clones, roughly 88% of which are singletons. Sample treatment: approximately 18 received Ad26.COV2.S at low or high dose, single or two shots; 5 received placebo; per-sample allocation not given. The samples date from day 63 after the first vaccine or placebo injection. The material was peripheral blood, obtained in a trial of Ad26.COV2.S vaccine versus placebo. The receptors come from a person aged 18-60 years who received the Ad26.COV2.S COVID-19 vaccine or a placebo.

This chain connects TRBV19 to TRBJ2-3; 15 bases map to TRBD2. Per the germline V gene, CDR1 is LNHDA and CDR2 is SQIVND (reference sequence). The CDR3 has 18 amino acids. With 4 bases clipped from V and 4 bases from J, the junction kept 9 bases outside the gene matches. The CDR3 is CASSTGTSGRWRSDTQYF. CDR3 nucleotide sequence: TGTGCCAGTAGTACTGGGACTAGCGGGAGGTGGAGGTCAGATACGCAGTATTTT.

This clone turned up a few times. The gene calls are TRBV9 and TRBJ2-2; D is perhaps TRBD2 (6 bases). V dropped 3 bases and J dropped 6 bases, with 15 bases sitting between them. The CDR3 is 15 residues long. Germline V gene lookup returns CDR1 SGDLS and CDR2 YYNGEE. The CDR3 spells CASSDGDIAAGELFF. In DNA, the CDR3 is TGTGCCAGCAGCGATGGAGACATAGCGGCCGGGGAGCTGTTTTTT.

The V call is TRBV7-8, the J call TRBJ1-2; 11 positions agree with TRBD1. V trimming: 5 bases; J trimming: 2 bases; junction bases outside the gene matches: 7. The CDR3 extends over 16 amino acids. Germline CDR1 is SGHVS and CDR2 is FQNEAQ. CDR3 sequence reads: CASSIGQGARNYGYTF. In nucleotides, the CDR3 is TGTGCCAGCAGCATAGGACAGGGGGCAAGAAACTATGGCTACACCTTC.

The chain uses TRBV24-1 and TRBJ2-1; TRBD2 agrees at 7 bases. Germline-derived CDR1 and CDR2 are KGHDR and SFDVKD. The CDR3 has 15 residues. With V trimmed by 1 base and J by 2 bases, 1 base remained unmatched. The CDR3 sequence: CATSDFSGAYNEQFF. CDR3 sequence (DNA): TGTGCCACCAGTGATTTCAGCGGGGCCTACAATGAGCAGTTCTTC.

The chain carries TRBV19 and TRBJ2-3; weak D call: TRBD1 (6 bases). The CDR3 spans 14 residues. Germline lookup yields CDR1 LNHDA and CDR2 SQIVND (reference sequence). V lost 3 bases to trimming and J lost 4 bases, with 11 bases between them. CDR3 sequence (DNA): TGTGCCAGTAGTATCAGACCAGGGGCAGATACGCAGTATTTT. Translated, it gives CASSIRPGADTQYF.

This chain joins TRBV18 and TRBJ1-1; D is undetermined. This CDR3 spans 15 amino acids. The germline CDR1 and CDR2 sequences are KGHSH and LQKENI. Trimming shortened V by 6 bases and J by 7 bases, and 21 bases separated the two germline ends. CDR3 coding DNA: TGTGCCAGCTCTCAGCGGCGAGACGGACCAAGTGAAGCTTTCTTT. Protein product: CASSQRRDGPSEAFF.

CDR3 sequence: CASSLVPPTTGELFF. Written as DNA, the CDR3 is TGTGCCAGCAGCTTAGTCCCACCAACCACCGGGGAGCTGTTTTTT. This sequence joins TRBV7-2 and TRBJ2-2; D uncertain. The CDR3 is 15 amino acids. Trimming took off 1 base at V and 4 bases at J, with 10 bases between the two ends. Germline CDR1 SGHTA, CDR2 FQGNSA.

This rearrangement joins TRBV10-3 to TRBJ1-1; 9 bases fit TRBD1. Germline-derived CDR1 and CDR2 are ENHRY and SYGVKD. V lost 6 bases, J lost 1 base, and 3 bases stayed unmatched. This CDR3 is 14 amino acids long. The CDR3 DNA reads TGTGCCATCAGGACAGGGGGGACGAACACTGAAGCTTTCTTT. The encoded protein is CAIRTGGTNTEAFF.

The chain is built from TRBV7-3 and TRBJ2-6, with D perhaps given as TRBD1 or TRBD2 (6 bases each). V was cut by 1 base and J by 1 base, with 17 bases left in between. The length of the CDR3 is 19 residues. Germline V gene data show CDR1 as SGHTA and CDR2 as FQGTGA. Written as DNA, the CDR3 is TGTGCCAGCAGCTTAAACCCCAAGGGGGGCGGGTCTGGGGCCAACGTCCTGACTTTC. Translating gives CASSLNPKGGGSGANVLTF.

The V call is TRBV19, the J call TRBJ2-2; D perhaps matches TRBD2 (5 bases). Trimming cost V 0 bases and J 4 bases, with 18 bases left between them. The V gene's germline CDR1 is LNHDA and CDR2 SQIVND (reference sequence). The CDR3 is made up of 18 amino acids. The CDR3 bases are TGTGCCAGTAGTATAGACCCCACGGGGATGGGTACCACCGGGGAGCTGTTTTTT. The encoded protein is CASSIDPTGMGTTGELFF.

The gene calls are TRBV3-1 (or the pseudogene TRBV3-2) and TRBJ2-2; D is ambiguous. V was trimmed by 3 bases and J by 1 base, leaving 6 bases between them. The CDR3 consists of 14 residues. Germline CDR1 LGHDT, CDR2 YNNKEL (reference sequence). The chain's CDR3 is CASSQNGNTGELFF. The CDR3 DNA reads TGTGCCAGCAGCCAGAACGGGAACACCGGGGAGCTGTTTTTT.

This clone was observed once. This CDR3 is CASRYGTGPTEAFF. The CDR3, as DNA: TGTGCCAGCAGATACGGGACAGGCCCCACTGAAGCTTTCTTT. The chain joins TRBV7-2 to TRBJ1-1; TRBD1 aligns across 8 bases. V was pared by 6 bases and J by 4 bases, with 7 bases of the junction left unmatched. This CDR3 has 14 amino acids. The germline gives CDR1 SGHTA, CDR2 FQGNSA.

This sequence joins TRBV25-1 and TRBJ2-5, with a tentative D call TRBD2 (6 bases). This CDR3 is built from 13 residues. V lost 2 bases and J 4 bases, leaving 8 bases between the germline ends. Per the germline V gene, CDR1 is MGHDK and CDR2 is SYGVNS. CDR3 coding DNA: TGTGCCAGCAGTGAAGGGGGGAGAGAGACCCAGTACTTC. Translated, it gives CASSEGGRETQYF.

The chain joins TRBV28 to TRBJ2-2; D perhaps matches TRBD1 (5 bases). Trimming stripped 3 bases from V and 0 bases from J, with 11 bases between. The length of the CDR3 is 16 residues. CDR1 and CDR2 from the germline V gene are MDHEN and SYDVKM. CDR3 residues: CASSLVQGANTGELFF. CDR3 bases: TGTGCCAGCAGTTTGGTTCAGGGCGCGAACACCGGGGAGCTGTTTTTT.

The CDR3 region is CASSLSRGRAYPYEQYF. The CDR3 region has the DNA TGTGCCAGCAGTTTAAGCCGCGGCAGGGCTTATCCCTACGAGCAGTACTTC. The rearrangement uses TRBV27 and TRBJ2-7, with a tentative D call TRBD1 (5 bases). CDR3 size: 17 residues. V lost 2 bases and J lost 2, with 19 bases in between. The V gene's germline CDR1 is MNHEY and CDR2 SMNVEV (reference sequence).

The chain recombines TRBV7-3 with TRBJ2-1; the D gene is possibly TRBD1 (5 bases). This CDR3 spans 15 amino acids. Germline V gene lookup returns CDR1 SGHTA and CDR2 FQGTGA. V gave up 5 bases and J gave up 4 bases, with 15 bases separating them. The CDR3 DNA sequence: TGTGCCAGCAGCGCCGGAGACAGCCGATACAATGAGCAGTTCTTC. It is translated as CASSAGDSRYNEQFF.

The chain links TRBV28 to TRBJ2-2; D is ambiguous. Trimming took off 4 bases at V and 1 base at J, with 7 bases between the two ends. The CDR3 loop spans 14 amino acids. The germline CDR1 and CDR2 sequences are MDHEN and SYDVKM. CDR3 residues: CASSSTKNTGELFF. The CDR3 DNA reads TGTGCCAGCAGTTCTACTAAGAACACCGGGGAGCTGTTTTTT. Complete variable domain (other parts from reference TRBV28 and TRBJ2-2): DVKVTQSSRYLVKRTGEKVFLECVQDMDHENMFWYRQDPGLGLRLIYFSYDVKMKEKGDIPEGYSVSREKKERFSLILESASTNQTSMYLCASSSTKNTGELFFGEGSRLTVL.

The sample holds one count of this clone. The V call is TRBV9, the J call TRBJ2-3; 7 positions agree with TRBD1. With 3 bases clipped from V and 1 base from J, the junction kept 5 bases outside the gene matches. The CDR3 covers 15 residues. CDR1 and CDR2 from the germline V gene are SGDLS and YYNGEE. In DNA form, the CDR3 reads TGTGCCAGCAGCGCAAGGGGGCTGGGCACAGATACGCAGTATTTT. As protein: CASSARGLGTDTQYF.

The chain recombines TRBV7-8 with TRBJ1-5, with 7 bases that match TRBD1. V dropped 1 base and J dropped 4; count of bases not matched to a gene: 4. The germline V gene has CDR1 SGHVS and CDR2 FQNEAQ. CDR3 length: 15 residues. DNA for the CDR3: TGTGCCAGCAGCTTAGGCCCGGGACAGAATCAGCCCCAGCATTTT. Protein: CASSLGPGQNQPQHF. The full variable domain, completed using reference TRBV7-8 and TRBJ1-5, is GAGVSQSPRYKVAKRGQDVALRCDPISGHVSLFWYQQALGQGPEFLTYFQNEAQLDKSGLPSDRFFAERPEGSVSTLKIQRTQQEDSAVYLCASSLGPGQNQPQHFGDGTRLSIL.